Listed below are T cell receptor beta chains from one sample, sequenced in a study of blood T cells in healthy people across ages. Each CDR3 protein gets one entry after TCRdb re-called the 5' RACE reads with MiXCR. The data hold more than 500,000 distinct CDR3 sequences, with 27% observed a single time. Material: blood. The receptors originated from a woman in her 70s in good health. Both conserved end residues are part of each CDR3. The order of the fields is clone size, J gene, D gene, V gene, CDR3 length, CDR3 protein, CDR3 DNA. The D gene is left open where the match is weak. Size is omitted from some rows. Given values are once, few, many or a class for expanded clones.

abundance: few; j_gene: TRBJ2-3; d_gene: TRBD2; v_gene: TRBV7-2; len: 15; CDR3aa: CASSSRTSGGDTQYF; CDR3nt: TGTGCCAGCAGCTCAAGGACTAGCGGGGGAGATACGCAGTATTTT
abundance: many; j_gene: TRBJ1-6; d_gene: NA; v_gene: TRBV7-9; len: 12; CDR3aa: CASNRDNSPLHF; CDR3nt: TGTGCCAGCAACAGGGATAATTCACCCCTCCACTTT
abundance: NA; j_gene: TRBJ1-5; d_gene: NA; v_gene: TRBV6-6; len: 14; CDR3aa: CASTDGGSNQPQHF; CDR3nt: TGTGCCAGCACCGACGGGGGTAGCAATCAGCCCCAGCATTTT
abundance: few; j_gene: TRBJ2-7; d_gene: NA; v_gene: TRBV7-2; len: 13; CDR3aa: CASSMARGYEQYF; CDR3nt: TGTGCCAGCAGCATGGCGAGAGGGTACGAGCAGTACTTC
abundance: NA; j_gene: TRBJ2-2; d_gene: TRBD1; v_gene: TRBV9; len: 15; CDR3aa: CASSVTGAGTGELFF; CDR3nt: TGTGCCAGCAGCGTTACAGGGGCAGGCACCGGGGAGCTGTTTTTT
abundance: NA; j_gene: TRBJ2-3; d_gene: NA; v_gene: TRBV3-1; len: 13; CDR3aa: CASSQRDTDTQYF; CDR3nt: TGTGCCAGCAGCCAAAGGGACACAGATACGCAGTATTTT
abundance: NA; j_gene: TRBJ2-7; d_gene: NA; v_gene: TRBV7-2; len: 11; CDR3aa: CASSTSLAQYF; CDR3nt: TGTGCCAGCAGCACCTCGTTGGCGCAGTACTTC
abundance: NA; j_gene: TRBJ1-6; d_gene: NA; v_gene: TRBV6-2/TRBV6-3; len: 18; CDR3aa: CASSPYGQPGNQESPLHF; CDR3nt: TGTGCCAGCAGTCCTTACGGACAGCCGGGGAATCAAGAATCACCCCTCCACTTT
abundance: many; j_gene: TRBJ2-7; d_gene: NA; v_gene: TRBV6-2/TRBV6-3; len: 13; CDR3aa: CASSRPVYYEQYF; CDR3nt: TGTGCCAGCAGTCGCCCAGTGTACTACGAGCAGTACTTC
abundance: NA; j_gene: TRBJ2-5; d_gene: NA; v_gene: TRBV6-6; len: 12; CDR3aa: CASSGPQETQYF; CDR3nt: TGTGCCAGCTCCGGACCCCAAGAGACCCAGTACTTC
abundance: NA; j_gene: TRBJ2-7; d_gene: NA; v_gene: TRBV29-1; len: 14; CDR3aa: CSVEDGYRAYEQYF; CDR3nt: TGCAGCGTTGAAGATGGGTACAGGGCCTACGAGCAGTACTTC
abundance: NA; j_gene: TRBJ2-1; d_gene: NA; v_gene: TRBV20-1; len: 13; CDR3aa: CSARVPTGYEQFF; CDR3nt: TGCAGTGCTAGAGTCCCGACCGGGTATGAGCAGTTCTTC
abundance: few; j_gene: TRBJ2-5; d_gene: NA; v_gene: TRBV7-3; len: 10; CDR3aa: CARHSATQYF; CDR3nt: TGTGCCAGGCACAGCGCGACCCAGTACTTC
abundance: NA; j_gene: TRBJ2-5; d_gene: NA; v_gene: TRBV12-3/TRBV12-4; len: 13; CDR3aa: CASSLIAQETQYF; CDR3nt: TGTGCCAGCAGTTTAATCGCCCAAGAGACCCAGTACTTC
abundance: many; j_gene: TRBJ2-1; d_gene: TRBD1; v_gene: TRBV20-1; len: 14; CDR3aa: CSARGGQGAPEQFF; CDR3nt: TGCAGTGCCCGAGGCGGACAGGGGGCACCAGAGCAGTTCTTC
abundance: NA; j_gene: TRBJ2-5; d_gene: NA; v_gene: TRBV11-2; len: 14; CDR3aa: CASSFSQYQETQYF; CDR3nt: TGTGCCAGCAGCTTTTCCCAGTACCAAGAGACCCAGTACTTC
abundance: few; j_gene: TRBJ1-6; d_gene: TRBD1; v_gene: TRBV14; len: 15; CDR3aa: CASSQGTGSSSPLHF; CDR3nt: TGTGCCAGCAGCCAAGGGACAGGGTCTTCCTCACCCCTCCACTTT
abundance: few; j_gene: TRBJ1-2; d_gene: NA; v_gene: TRBV12-3/TRBV12-4; len: 11; CDR3aa: CASGSGYGYTF; CDR3nt: TGTGCCAGCGGTTCCGGCTATGGCTACACCTTC
abundance: NA; j_gene: TRBJ2-1; d_gene: TRBD1; v_gene: TRBV18; len: 13; CDR3aa: CASSPPGQGGQFF; CDR3nt: TGTGCCAGCTCACCACCGGGACAGGGAGGTCAGTTCTTC
abundance: few; j_gene: TRBJ2-7; d_gene: NA; v_gene: TRBV5-5; len: 13; CDR3aa: CASSRSVGDEQYF; CDR3nt: TGTGCCAGCAGTCGCAGTGTGGGGGACGAGCAGTACTTC
abundance: few; j_gene: TRBJ1-2; d_gene: NA; v_gene: TRBV15; len: 13; CDR3aa: CATSRGKVGGYTF; CDR3nt: TGTGCCACCAGCAGAGGGAAAGTAGGTGGCTACACCTTC
abundance: few; j_gene: TRBJ2-1; d_gene: TRBD1; v_gene: TRBV18; len: 13; CDR3aa: CASSPDREVVQFF; CDR3nt: TGTGCCAGTTCACCGGACAGGGAGGTTGTGCAGTTCTTC
abundance: NA; j_gene: TRBJ1-1; d_gene: NA; v_gene: TRBV9; len: 15; CDR3aa: CASSSSGGLGTEAFF; CDR3nt: TGTGCCAGCAGCTCTAGTGGGGGGCTGGGCACTGAAGCTTTCTTT
abundance: few; j_gene: TRBJ1-1; d_gene: NA; v_gene: TRBV14; len: 16; CDR3aa: CASGQDRPGSGQAAFF; CDR3nt: TGTGCCAGCGGCCAAGATCGTCCCGGATCTGGACAAGCAGCTTTCTTT
abundance: few; j_gene: TRBJ1-3; d_gene: NA; v_gene: TRBV6-1; len: 15; CDR3aa: CASSESAASGNTIYF; CDR3nt: TGTGCCAGCAGTGAATCTGCAGCCTCTGGAAACACCATATATTTT
abundance: many; j_gene: TRBJ2-5; d_gene: NA; v_gene: TRBV11-2; len: 14; CDR3aa: CASSPRTGQETQYF; CDR3nt: TGTGCCAGCAGCCCGCGGACGGGCCAAGAGACCCAGTACTTC
abundance: NA; j_gene: TRBJ2-5; d_gene: NA; v_gene: TRBV14; len: 13; CDR3aa: CASNTGSLGERYF; CDR3nt: TGTGCCAGCAACACAGGATCCCTTGGGGAGCGGTACTTC
abundance: few; j_gene: TRBJ1-6; d_gene: TRBD1; v_gene: TRBV6-2/TRBV6-3; len: 19; CDR3aa: CASSKRAGTGITYNSPLHF; CDR3nt: TGTGCCAGCAGCAAAAGGGCCGGGACAGGAATCACCTATAATTCACCCCTCCACTTT
abundance: few; j_gene: TRBJ2-2; d_gene: TRBD2; v_gene: TRBV11-2; len: 14; CDR3aa: CASRRGRNTGELFF; CDR3nt: TGTGCCAGCAGGCGGGGGAGAAACACCGGGGAGCTGTTTTTT
abundance: few; j_gene: TRBJ2-2; d_gene: NA; v_gene: TRBV5-1; len: 14; CDR3aa: CASRDPSNTGELFF; CDR3nt: TGCGCCAGCAGGGACCCCTCGAACACCGGGGAGCTGTTTTTT
abundance: few; j_gene: TRBJ2-3; d_gene: NA; v_gene: TRBV20-1; len: 12; CDR3aa: CSAPDFSDTQYF; CDR3nt: TGCAGTGCTCCGGACTTCTCAGATACGCAGTATTTT
abundance: NA; j_gene: TRBJ2-7; d_gene: NA; v_gene: TRBV4-1; len: 15; CDR3aa: CASSPLGILSYEQYF; CDR3nt: TGCGCCAGCAGCCCCCTGGGGATTCTGTCCTACGAGCAGTACTTC
abundance: few; j_gene: TRBJ2-1; d_gene: NA; v_gene: TRBV6-5; len: 18; CDR3aa: CASSYSPSSGGSYNEQFF; CDR3nt: TGTGCCAGCAGTTACTCGCCTAGCTCGGGTGGGTCCTACAATGAGCAGTTCTTC
abundance: NA; j_gene: TRBJ2-1; d_gene: NA; v_gene: TRBV18; len: 15; CDR3aa: CASSPMGANYNEQFF; CDR3nt: TGTGCCAGCTCACCAATGGGGGCCAACTACAATGAGCAGTTCTTC
abundance: NA; j_gene: TRBJ1-5; d_gene: NA; v_gene: TRBV5-8; len: 14; CDR3aa: CASSLFGASEPQHF; CDR3nt: TGTGCCAGCAGCTTGTTTGGAGCTTCGGAGCCCCAGCATTTT
abundance: NA; j_gene: TRBJ1-3; d_gene: NA; v_gene: TRBV12-5; len: 19; CDR3aa: CASGLDSLRTPFSGNTIYF; CDR3nt: TGTGCTAGTGGTTTGGACAGCCTTCGTACACCTTTCTCTGGAAACACCATATATTTT
abundance: few; j_gene: TRBJ2-7; d_gene: NA; v_gene: TRBV9; len: 13; CDR3aa: CASVGGADYEQYF; CDR3nt: TGTGCCAGCGTAGGGGGGGCGGACTACGAGCAGTACTTC
abundance: NA; j_gene: TRBJ1-1; d_gene: NA; v_gene: TRBV11-2; len: 12; CDR3aa: CAVEGQNTEAFF; CDR3nt: TGTGCCGTCGAGGGGCAGAACACTGAAGCTTTCTTT
abundance: many; j_gene: TRBJ1-4; d_gene: NA; v_gene: TRBV28; len: 14; CDR3aa: CASQSRGQGEKLFF; CDR3nt: TGTGCCAGCCAATCCCGGGGGCAGGGTGAAAAACTGTTTTTT
abundance: few; j_gene: TRBJ2-1; d_gene: NA; v_gene: TRBV5-1; len: 17; CDR3aa: CASSRSGTQGTYNEQFF; CDR3nt: TGCGCCAGCAGCCGTTCCGGGACCCAAGGGACCTACAATGAGCAGTTCTTC
abundance: many; j_gene: TRBJ2-1; d_gene: TRBD2; v_gene: TRBV7-2; len: 12; CDR3aa: CASSRTSNEQFF; CDR3nt: TGTGCCAGCAGTCGGACTAGCAATGAGCAGTTCTTC
abundance: NA; j_gene: TRBJ1-5; d_gene: TRBD1; v_gene: TRBV6-5; len: 16; CDR3aa: CASSRTQGLGNQPQHF; CDR3nt: TGTGCCAGCAGTCGAACACAGGGGCTTGGCAATCAGCCCCAGCATTTT
abundance: NA; j_gene: TRBJ2-3; d_gene: NA; v_gene: TRBV7-7; len: 14; CDR3aa: CASSLGESTDTQYF; CDR3nt: TGTGCCAGCAGCTTAGGCGAGAGCACAGATACGCAGTATTTT
abundance: NA; j_gene: TRBJ2-2; d_gene: NA; v_gene: TRBV7-3; len: 12; CDR3aa: CASSSIPGELFF; CDR3nt: TGTGCCAGCAGCTCAATTCCCGGGGAGCTGTTTTTT
abundance: few; j_gene: TRBJ1-2; d_gene: NA; v_gene: TRBV5-1; len: 14; CDR3aa: CASRFTQTRPECTF; CDR3nt: TGCGCCAGCAGGTTTACGCAGACGAGGCCTGAATGCACCTTC
abundance: NA; j_gene: TRBJ1-2; d_gene: NA; v_gene: TRBV6-2/TRBV6-3; len: 16; CDR3aa: CASSPSTGSANYGYTF; CDR3nt: TGTGCCAGCAGCCCGTCCACAGGAAGTGCTAACTATGGCTACACCTTC
abundance: few; j_gene: TRBJ2-7; d_gene: NA; v_gene: TRBV7-2; len: 14; CDR3aa: CASSLGTIFYEQYF; CDR3nt: TGTGCCAGCAGCTTAGGTACCATCTTCTACGAGCAGTACTTC
abundance: NA; j_gene: TRBJ2-7; d_gene: TRBD1; v_gene: TRBV4-1; len: 16; CDR3aa: CASSQDGRTGGYEQYF; CDR3nt: TGCGCCAGCAGCCAAGATGGGAGGACAGGGGGTTACGAGCAGTACTTC
abundance: NA; j_gene: TRBJ1-1; d_gene: NA; v_gene: TRBV7-9; len: 15; CDR3aa: CASSSTQGRRTEAFF; CDR3nt: TGTGCCAGCAGCTCCACACAGGGACGACGGACTGAAGCTTTCTTT
abundance: NA; j_gene: TRBJ2-5; d_gene: NA; v_gene: TRBV7-6; len: 13; CDR3aa: CASNLVAQETQYF; CDR3nt: TGTGCCAGCAACTTAGTAGCCCAAGAGACCCAGTACTTC
abundance: NA; j_gene: TRBJ2-7; d_gene: NA; v_gene: TRBV11-3; len: 15; CDR3aa: CASSLEDGTSYEQYF; CDR3nt: TGTGCCAGCAGCTTAGAGGACGGAACCTCCTACGAGCAGTACTTC
abundance: once; j_gene: TRBJ2-7; d_gene: NA; v_gene: TRBV7-8; len: 17; CDR3aa: CARSLAPGRGSAYEQYF; CDR3nt: TGTGCCCGCAGCTTAGCCCCAGGAAGGGGGAGCGCCTACGAGCAGTACTTC
abundance: NA; j_gene: TRBJ2-4; d_gene: NA; v_gene: TRBV20-1; len: 15; CDR3aa: CSAHHRGQAKNIQHF; CDR3nt: TGCAGTGCACATCACAGAGGGCAAGCCAAAAACATTCAGCACTTC
abundance: few; j_gene: TRBJ2-7; d_gene: NA; v_gene: TRBV15; len: 12; CDR3aa: CATSREGHEQYF; CDR3nt: TGTGCCACCAGCAGAGAGGGGCACGAGCAGTACTTC
abundance: NA; j_gene: TRBJ1-4; d_gene: NA; v_gene: TRBV20-1; len: 13; CDR3aa: CSAATGANEKLFF; CDR3nt: TGCAGTGCTGCGACAGGAGCTAATGAAAAACTGTTTTTT
abundance: NA; j_gene: TRBJ2-1; d_gene: NA; v_gene: TRBV7-2; len: 15; CDR3aa: CASSLVAASAHEQFF; CDR3nt: TGTGCCAGCAGCTTAGTGGCGGCTAGCGCACATGAGCAGTTCTTC
abundance: NA; j_gene: TRBJ2-7; d_gene: TRBD2; v_gene: TRBV7-9; len: 12; CDR3aa: CASGAGDYEQYF; CDR3nt: TGTGCCAGCGGCGCGGGGGACTACGAGCAGTACTTC